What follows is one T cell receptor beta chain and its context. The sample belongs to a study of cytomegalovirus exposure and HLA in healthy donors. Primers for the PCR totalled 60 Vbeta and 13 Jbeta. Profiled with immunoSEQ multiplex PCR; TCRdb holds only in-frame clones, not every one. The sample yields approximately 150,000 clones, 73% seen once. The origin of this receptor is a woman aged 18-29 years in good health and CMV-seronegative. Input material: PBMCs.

The CDR3 DNA is TGTGCCAGCAGCGTAGGTGGGAGCCAGCCCCAGCATTTT. Its protein product is CASSVGGSQPQHF. The chain is built from TRBV9 and TRBJ1-5; D is uncertain. The germline gives CDR1 SGDLS, CDR2 YYNGEE. This CDR3 spans 13 amino acids. The V end was cut by 0 bases, the J end by 7 bases, with 8 bases between.